This T cell receptor beta chain was obtained from a study of shared clonotypes between healthy human individuals (dated by TCRdb to the early 2020s). At the level of the whole study: A few men and a couple of women, aged 18 to 49 years, made up the cohort. Per donor, three plates each were used for CD4 naive and CD4 memory, two for CD8 naive, and one for CD8 memory. Libraries were prepared and TCR repertoires were sequenced by different laboratories using diverse techniques, in order to increase sequencing depth and limit assay-specific biases. Each donor's leukapheresis produced roughly between roughly 0.85 and 10 billion PBMCs. The study deeply sequenced blood TCR repertoires of five healthy adults to estimate repertoire size and the extent of clonotype sharing between individuals.

For CDR1 and CDR2, the germline V gene lists SNHLY and FYNNEI. At the junction V is shortened by 11 bases and J by 3 bases; bases outside the gene matches: 6. Including cysteine and phenylalanine, the CDR3 has 13 amino acids. Only the CDR3 part of the read is kept: 39 bases, read in frame from the first base. Healthy HIV-negative adults with no recently reported acute infections or vaccinations were included as donors. Every donor was a Caucasian adult living in Nashville, Tennessee, USA. CD4+ T cells were enriched by magnetic negative selection, after which naive cells were positively selected on CD45RA and the negative fraction was taken as the memory subset. After blood collection by leukapheresis, PBMCs were isolated using Ficoll-Histopaque density gradient centrifugation and then cryopreserved in the vapor phase of liquid nitrogen. Purity and quantity of every magnetically sorted T cell population were checked by analytical flow cytometry. From each sorted fraction, genomic DNA was isolated and quantified by UV absorbance on a Nanodrop 2000c.

What the work shows at the level of the full study, not this receptor alone: Because the study included a small number of donors, the genetic and exposure-history diversity represented was limited. Pairwise subsampling led to the expectation that sequencing depth would affect the degree of clonotype sharing among donors. Larger estimated clonotype richness was generally found for naive subsets than for memory subsets. Approximately 5% of naive CD4, 3% to 4% of naive CD8, 2.3% of memory CD4, and over 0.35% of memory CD8 clonotypes were shared across a few donors. Sampling was limited to blood, and TCR repertoires in tissue likely differ from TCR repertoires in blood. Clonotypes shared by all four sorted-subset donors showed higher generation probabilities than non-shared clonotypes. Incomplete sequencing was indicated by rarefaction of sorted-subset datasets, despite the large sequencing depth.

Note on this clone: Its cognate antigen has yet to be identified. No base quality information exists; no much larger clone differs at one position.

Using the deep immunoSEQ assay, TCR CDR3 regions were amplified from genomic DNA by multiplex PCR. Extracted genomic DNA from each cell subset was spread evenly across all wells of several immunoSEQ 96-well plates, with each plate serving as a replicate. Each replicate PCR for sorted subsets received roughly 0.2 ug genomic DNA, equal to about 30,000 T cell genomes. Purified libraries were measured with a Qubit 3.0 fluorometer, size-checked on a Bioanalyzer 2100, and measured again with the KAPA Library Quantification kit. Every immunoSEQ 96-well plate was sequenced on a separate single-read 150-cycle Illumina NextSeq 550 flow cell. The study's processing was this. The immunoSEQ output contained only junctional sequences without quality scores, so filtering could not match that applied to full-length reads. Sequences were annotated with PyIR, a Python wrapper for IgBLAST v1.9, using IMGT germline references to assign V/J genes and CDR3. Reads with weak V/J assignments (E-value above 1e-6), missing CDR3, stop codons, out-of-frame junctions, or ambiguous translated residues were removed. V3J clonotypes were defined by identical inferred V gene, J gene, and CDR3 amino acid sequence. To compute the percentage overlap between repertoires, the number of shared unique clonotypes was divided by the size of the smaller repertoire. Repertoire richness was assessed with RTK rarefaction, the Chao1 estimator, and Recon v2.1 estimates of unobserved clonotypes. For all TCRbeta clonotypes obtained by the gDNA method from several donors, generation probabilities were computed with OLGA. TCRdb re-hosts the immuneACCESS table, in-frame sequences only. Its copies lack some clones; in the studies checked, an unresolved V gene accounts for under half of them, and the cause for the rest is not known. That table furnishes V, J and clone size, whereas the DNA furnished D and trimming. The sample table lists fewer than 850,000 clones, roughly 78% of them with a count of one. The ten largest clonotypes hold about 2% of the sample.

The rearranged segments are TRBV2 and TRBJ2-1, and TRBD2 matches 8 of the central bases. Sequencing was carried out using memory CD4+ T cells sorted from blood. The cell subset or site label for this specimen denotes: CD45RA-negative fraction. The source is a woman in her 30s in good health. The encoded CDR3 is CAGRRGGYNEQFF. The nucleotide sequence reads TGTGCCGGGCGACGGGGGGGCTACAATGAGCAGTTCTTC.